A selection of T cell receptor beta chains follows, all from one sample in a study of human T cells and chemical hapten exposure. TCRdb itself ran the RACE reads through MiXCR, one entry per CDR3 protein. Of about 52,000 distinct CDR3 sequences in the sample, about 9.6% were seen once. The sequences come from whole blood, collected in connection with sensitization to the hapten diphenylcyclopropenone (DPC). The source of these receptors is a woman aged 25-40 years with alopecia areata. Some clones in this sample may be carry-over from other donors' samples. CDR3s include the opening cysteine and the closing phenylalanine or tryptophan. A D gene is named only where the DNA matches it firmly. The size of a clone is reported for some rows only, either as once, few or many, or as a class for expanded clones.

-	-	TRBV6-2/TRBV6-3	TRBJ1-3	CASSSRTTGSGNTIYF	TGTGCCAGCAGTTCGAGGACAACCGGCTCTGGAAACACCATATATTTT
many	-	TRBV29-1	TRBJ1-2	CSAAEGGFNYGYTF	TGCAGCGCCGCCGAGGGGGGATTTAACTATGGCTACACCTTC
-	-	TRBV5-6	TRBJ1-5	CASSFKYSNQPQHF	TGTGCCAGCAGCTTCAAATATAGCAATCAGCCCCAGCATTTT
few	-	TRBV7-2	TRBJ2-7	CASSFSAGPYEQYF	TGTGCCAGCAGCTTCTCCGCAGGGCCCTACGAGCAGTACTTC
many	-	TRBV24-1	TRBJ2-3	CATSVTDTQYF	TGTGCCACCAGTGTGACAGATACGCAGTATTTT
-	-	TRBV15	TRBJ1-1	CATSRDEVSKAFF	TGTGCCACCAGCAGAGATGAGGTCAGCAAAGCTTTCTTT
many	TRBD2	TRBV9	TRBJ2-1	CASSTSGVYNEQFF	TGTGCCAGCAGCACTAGCGGGGTCTACAATGAGCAGTTCTTC
many	TRBD2	TRBV4-2	TRBJ2-3	CASSQDLGGGGTDTQYF	TGTGCCAGCAGCCAAGATCTCGGGGGGGGCGGCACAGATACGCAGTATTTT
many	TRBD2	TRBV12-3/TRBV12-4	TRBJ2-1	CSSSRGGLLYNEQFF	TGTTCCAGTTCACGGGGGGGCTTATTATACAATGAGCAGTTCTTC
-	-	TRBV4-2	TRBJ2-7	CASSQETTSYEQYF	TGTGCCAGCAGCCAAGAGACCACCTCCTACGAGCAGTACTTC
few	-	TRBV2	TRBJ2-4	CASSGLRGLVNF	TGTGCCAGCAGTGGTTTAAGGGGTTTAGTGAACTTC
-	-	TRBV7-9	TRBJ2-5	CASRFRGHQYF	TGTGCCAGCAGGTTCCGGGGACACCAGTACTTC
few	-	TRBV12-3/TRBV12-4	TRBJ2-1	CASSPIGETQFF	TGTGCCAGCAGCCCGATCGGAGAAACGCAGTTCTTC
-	-	TRBV2	TRBJ2-5	CASSENDLPGGETQYF	TGTGCCAGCAGTGAAAACGACTTACCCGGAGGGGAGACCCAGTACTTC
-	TRBD2	TRBV7-8	TRBJ2-7	CASSFGLAGGYEQYF	TGTGCCAGCAGCTTCGGACTAGCGGGGGGGTACGAGCAGTACTTC
many	-	TRBV24-1	TRBJ2-1	CATSDLATSVTSNEQFF	TGTGCCACCAGTGATTTGGCAACCTCGGTCACTAGCAATGAGCAGTTCTTC
few	-	TRBV28	TRBJ1-5	CASTQAGTHFYQPQHF	TGTGCCAGCACCCAAGCGGGGACACATTTTTATCAGCCCCAGCATTTT
-	TRBD1	TRBV9	TRBJ1-4	CASSARTGYETNEKLFF	TGTGCCAGCAGCGCACGGACAGGGTACGAAACTAATGAAAAACTGTTTTTT
few	-	TRBV5-4	TRBJ2-1	CASSWMWGADEQFF	TGTGCCAGCAGCTGGATGTGGGGGGCGGATGAGCAGTTCTTC
-	TRBD2	TRBV4-3	TRBJ2-1	CASSLGGGDSYNEQFF	TGCGCCAGCAGCCTGGGCGGGGGGGACTCCTACAATGAGCAGTTCTTC
-	-	TRBV7-2	TRBJ2-5	CASSRTDVKTQYF	TGTGCCAGCAGCCGTACCGACGTGAAGACCCAGTACTTC
few	TRBD1	TRBV20-1	TRBJ2-1	CSADRDRGFFEQFF	TGCAGTGCGGACCGGGACAGGGGGTTTTTTGAGCAGTTCTTC
few	-	TRBV7-2	TRBJ1-6	CASSLRGSPLHF	TGTGCCAGCAGCTTAAGGGGCTCACCCCTCCACTTT
many	TRBD2	TRBV11-2	TRBJ2-7	CASSLSVAGGPLSYEQYF	TGTGCCAGCAGCTTATCGGTAGCGGGGGGCCCTCTCTCCTACGAGCAGTACTTC
few	TRBD2	TRBV28	TRBJ2-3	CASIKKGLAGGADTQYF	TGTGCCAGCATCAAGAAGGGACTAGCGGGGGGGGCAGATACGCAGTATTTT
few	TRBD2	TRBV18	TRBJ2-7	CASSRPTSGGAYEQYF	TGTGCCAGCTCACGACCCACCAGCGGGGGGGCCTACGAGCAGTACTTC
few	-	TRBV5-5	TRBJ2-4	CASSLESYIQYF	TGTGCCAGCAGCCTAGAATCGTATATTCAGTACTTC
-	TRBD2	TRBV15	TRBJ2-5	CATSRGDRGGTGETQYF	TGTGCCACCAGCAGAGGTGATCGGGGGGGAACCGGAGAGACCCAGTACTTC
-	-	TRBV30	TRBJ1-1	CAWSPAGGMNTEAFF	TGTGCCTGGAGTCCCGCGGGGGGTATGAACACTGAAGCTTTCTTT
-	-	TRBV6-2/TRBV6-3	TRBJ1-2	CASRSVDRGGYTF	TGTGCCAGCAGGTCCGTCGACCGGGGTGGCTACACCTTC
few	-	TRBV7-2	TRBJ1-5	CASSLVLGETQPQHF	TGTGCCAGCAGCTTAGTCTTGGGGGAAACTCAGCCCCAGCATTTT
many	-	TRBV7-9	TRBJ1-4	CASSSGTGAELFF	TGTGCCAGCAGTTCCGGGACCGGGGCTGAACTGTTTTTT
many	TRBD1	TRBV7-2	TRBJ1-6	CASSLQQGNYNSPLHF	TGTGCCAGCAGCCTACAACAGGGGAACTATAATTCACCCCTCCACTTT
many	-	TRBV7-2	TRBJ1-1	CASSWRRGGNTEAFF	TGTGCCAGCAGCTGGAGGCGTGGAGGGAACACTGAAGCTTTCTTT
few	-	TRBV5-6	TRBJ2-5	CASSFRGQETQYF	TGTGCCAGCAGCTTTCGTGGTCAAGAGACCCAGTACTTC